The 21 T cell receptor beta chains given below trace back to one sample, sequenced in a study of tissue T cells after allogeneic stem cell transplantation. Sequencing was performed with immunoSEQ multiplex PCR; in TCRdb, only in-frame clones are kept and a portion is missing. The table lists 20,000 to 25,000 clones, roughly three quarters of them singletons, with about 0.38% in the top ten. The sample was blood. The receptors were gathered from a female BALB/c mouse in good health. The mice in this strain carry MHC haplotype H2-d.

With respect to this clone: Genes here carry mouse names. The CDR3 sequence is CGARGGGGYAEQFF. The DNA read from the CDR3 is TGTGGTGCTAGAGGAGGGGGGGGCTATGCTGAGCAGTTC. The chain uses TRBV20 and TRBJ2-1, with a weak D call TRBD2 (7 bases). The read ends 1 residue early relative to the CDR3; the germline J gene fills the gap. The CDR3 spans 14 residues. The germline V gene encodes CDR1 GFQATS and CDR2 STVNSAI. The V gene lost 3 bases and the J gene lost 3 bases, with 12 bases spanning the gap.

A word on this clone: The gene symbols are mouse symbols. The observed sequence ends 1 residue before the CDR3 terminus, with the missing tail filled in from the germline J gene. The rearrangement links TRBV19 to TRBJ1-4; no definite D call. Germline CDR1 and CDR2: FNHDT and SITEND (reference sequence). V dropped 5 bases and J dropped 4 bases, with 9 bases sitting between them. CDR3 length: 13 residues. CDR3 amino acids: CASSPGLNERLFF. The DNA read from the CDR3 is TGTGCCAGCAGCCCGGGCCTCAACGAAAGATTATTT.

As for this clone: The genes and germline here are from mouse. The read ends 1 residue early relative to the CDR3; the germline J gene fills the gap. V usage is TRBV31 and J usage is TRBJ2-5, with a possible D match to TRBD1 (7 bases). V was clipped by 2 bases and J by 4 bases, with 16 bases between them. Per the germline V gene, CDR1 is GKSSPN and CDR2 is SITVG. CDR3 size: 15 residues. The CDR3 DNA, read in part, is TGTGCCTGGAGTTTCCTAAGGGGGCAGGAAGACACCCAGTAC. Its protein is CAWSFLRGQEDTQY. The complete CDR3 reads CAWSFLRGQEDTQYF. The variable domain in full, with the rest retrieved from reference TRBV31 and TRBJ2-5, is AQTIHQWPVAEIKAVGSPLSLGCTIKGKSSPNLYWYWQATGGTLQQLFYSITVGQVESVVQLNLSASRPKDDQFILSTEKLLLSHSGFYLCAWSFLRGQEDTQYFGPGTRLLVL.

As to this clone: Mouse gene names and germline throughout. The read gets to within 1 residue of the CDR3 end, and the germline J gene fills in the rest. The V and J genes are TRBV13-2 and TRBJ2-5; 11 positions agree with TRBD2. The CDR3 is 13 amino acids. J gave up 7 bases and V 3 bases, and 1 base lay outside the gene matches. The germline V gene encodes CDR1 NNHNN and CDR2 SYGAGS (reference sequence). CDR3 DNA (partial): TGTGCCAGCGGTGGACTGGGGGGGAACACCCAGTAC. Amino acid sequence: CASGGLGGNTQY. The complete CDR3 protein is CASGGLGGNTQYF.

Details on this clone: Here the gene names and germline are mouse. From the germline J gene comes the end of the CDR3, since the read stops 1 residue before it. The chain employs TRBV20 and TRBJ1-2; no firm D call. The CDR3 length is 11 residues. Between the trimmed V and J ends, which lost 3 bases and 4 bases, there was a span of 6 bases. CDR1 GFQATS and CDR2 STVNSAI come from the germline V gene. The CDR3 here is CGASWGSDYTF. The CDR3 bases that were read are TGTGGTGCTAGTTGGGGCTCCGACTACACC.

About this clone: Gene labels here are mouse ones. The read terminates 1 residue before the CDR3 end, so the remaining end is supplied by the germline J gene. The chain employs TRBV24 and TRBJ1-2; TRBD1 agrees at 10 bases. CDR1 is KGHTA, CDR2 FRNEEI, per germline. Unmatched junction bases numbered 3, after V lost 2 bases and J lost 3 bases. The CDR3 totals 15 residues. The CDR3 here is CASSLRGQGYSDYTF. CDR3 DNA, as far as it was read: TGTGCCAGCAGTCTGAGGGGACAGGGGTACTCCGACTACACC.

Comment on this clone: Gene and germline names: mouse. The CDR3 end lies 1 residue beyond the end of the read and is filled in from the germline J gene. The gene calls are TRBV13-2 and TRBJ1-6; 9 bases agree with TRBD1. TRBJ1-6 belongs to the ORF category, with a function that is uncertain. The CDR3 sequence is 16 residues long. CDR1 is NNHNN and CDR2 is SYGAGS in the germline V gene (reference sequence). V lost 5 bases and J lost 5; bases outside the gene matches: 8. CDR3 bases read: TGTGCCAGCGGCCCTGGACAGGGGAGGGATAATTCGCCCCTCTAC. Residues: CASGPGQGRDNSPLY. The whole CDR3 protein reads CASGPGQGRDNSPLYF.

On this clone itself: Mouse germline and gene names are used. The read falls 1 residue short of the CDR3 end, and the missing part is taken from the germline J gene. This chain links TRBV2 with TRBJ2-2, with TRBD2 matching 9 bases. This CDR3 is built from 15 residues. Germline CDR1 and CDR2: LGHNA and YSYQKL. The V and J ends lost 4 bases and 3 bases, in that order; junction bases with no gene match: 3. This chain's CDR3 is CASSPDWGHTGQLYF. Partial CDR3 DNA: TGTGCCAGCAGCCCCGACTGGGGGCACACCGGGCAGCTCTAC. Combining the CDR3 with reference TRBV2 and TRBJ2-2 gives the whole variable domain DPKIIQKPKYLVAVTGSEKILICEQYLGHNAMYWYRQSAKKPLEFMFSYSYQKLMDNQTASSRFQPQSSKKNHLDLQITALKPDDSATYFCASSPDWGHTGQLYFGEGSKLTVL.

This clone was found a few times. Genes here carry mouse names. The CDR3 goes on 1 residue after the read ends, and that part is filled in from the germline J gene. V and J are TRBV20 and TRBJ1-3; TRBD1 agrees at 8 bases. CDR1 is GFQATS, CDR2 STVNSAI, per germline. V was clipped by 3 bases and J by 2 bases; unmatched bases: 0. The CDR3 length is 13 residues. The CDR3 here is CGARQGAGNTLYF. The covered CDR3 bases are TGTGGTGCTAGACAGGGGGCTGGAAATACGCTCTAT.

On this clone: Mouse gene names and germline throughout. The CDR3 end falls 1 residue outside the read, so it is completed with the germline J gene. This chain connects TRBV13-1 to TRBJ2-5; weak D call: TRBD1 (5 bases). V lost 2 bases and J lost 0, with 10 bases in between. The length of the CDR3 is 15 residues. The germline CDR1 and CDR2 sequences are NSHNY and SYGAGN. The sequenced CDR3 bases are TGTGCCAGCAGTGAGGAAAGGGGTAACCAAGACACCCAGTAC. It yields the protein CASSEERGNQDTQY. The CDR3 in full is CASSEERGNQDTQYF.

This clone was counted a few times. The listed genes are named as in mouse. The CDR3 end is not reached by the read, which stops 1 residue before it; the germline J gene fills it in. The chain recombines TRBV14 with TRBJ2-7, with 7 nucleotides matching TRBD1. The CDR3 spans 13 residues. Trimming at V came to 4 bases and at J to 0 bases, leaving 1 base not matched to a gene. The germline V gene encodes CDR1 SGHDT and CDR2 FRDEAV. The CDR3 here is CASSRDSSYEQYF. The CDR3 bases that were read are TGTGCCAGCAGTCGGGACAGCTCCTATGAACAGTAC.

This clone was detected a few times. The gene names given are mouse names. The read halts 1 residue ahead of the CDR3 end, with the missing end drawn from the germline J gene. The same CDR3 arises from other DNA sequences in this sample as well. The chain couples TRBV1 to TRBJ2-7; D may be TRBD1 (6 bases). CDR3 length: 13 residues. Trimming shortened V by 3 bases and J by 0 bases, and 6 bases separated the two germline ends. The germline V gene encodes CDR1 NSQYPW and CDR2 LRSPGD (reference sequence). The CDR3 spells CTCSADSSYEQYF. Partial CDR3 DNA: TGCACCTGCAGTGCGGACAGCTCCTATGAACAGTAC.

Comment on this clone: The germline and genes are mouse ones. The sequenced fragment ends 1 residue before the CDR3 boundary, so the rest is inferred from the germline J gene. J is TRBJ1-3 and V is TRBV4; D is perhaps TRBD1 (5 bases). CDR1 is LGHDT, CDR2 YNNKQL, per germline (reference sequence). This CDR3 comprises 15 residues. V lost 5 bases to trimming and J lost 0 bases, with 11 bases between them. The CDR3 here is CASSHRINSGNTLYF. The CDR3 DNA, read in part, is TGTGCCAGCAGCCACAGGATTAATTCTGGAAATACGCTCTAT.

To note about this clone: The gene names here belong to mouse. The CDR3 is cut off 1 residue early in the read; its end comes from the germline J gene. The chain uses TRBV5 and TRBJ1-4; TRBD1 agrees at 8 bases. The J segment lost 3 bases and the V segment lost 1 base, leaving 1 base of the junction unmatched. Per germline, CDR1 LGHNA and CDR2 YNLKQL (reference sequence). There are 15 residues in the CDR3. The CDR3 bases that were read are TGTGCCAGCAGCCAAGGGACAGGGCCCAACGAAAGATTATTT. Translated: CASSQGTGPNERLF. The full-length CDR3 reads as CASSQGTGPNERLFF.

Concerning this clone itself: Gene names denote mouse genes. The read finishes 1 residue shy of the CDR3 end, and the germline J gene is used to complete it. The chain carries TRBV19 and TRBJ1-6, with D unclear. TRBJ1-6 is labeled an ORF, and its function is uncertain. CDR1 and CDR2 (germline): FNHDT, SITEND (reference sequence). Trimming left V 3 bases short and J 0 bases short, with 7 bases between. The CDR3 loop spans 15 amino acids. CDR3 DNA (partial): TGTGCCAGCAGTAAGACAAATTCCTATAATTCGCCCCTCTAC. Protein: CASSKTNSYNSPLY. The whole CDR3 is CASSKTNSYNSPLYF.

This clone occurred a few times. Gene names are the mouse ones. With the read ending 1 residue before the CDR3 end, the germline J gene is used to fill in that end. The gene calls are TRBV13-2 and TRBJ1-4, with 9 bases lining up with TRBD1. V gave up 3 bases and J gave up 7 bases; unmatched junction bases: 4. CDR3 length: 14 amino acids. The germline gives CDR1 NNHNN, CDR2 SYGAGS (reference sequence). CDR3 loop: CASGGDRDPERLFF. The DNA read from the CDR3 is TGTGCCAGCGGTGGGGACAGGGACCCCGAAAGATTATTT.

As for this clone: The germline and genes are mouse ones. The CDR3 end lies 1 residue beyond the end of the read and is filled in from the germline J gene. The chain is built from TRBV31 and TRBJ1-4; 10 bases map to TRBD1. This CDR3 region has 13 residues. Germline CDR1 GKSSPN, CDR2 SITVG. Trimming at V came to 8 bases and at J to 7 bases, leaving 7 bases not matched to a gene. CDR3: CATDRGRPERLFF. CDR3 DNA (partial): TGTGCCACCGACAGGGGGCGCCCCGAAAGATTATTT.

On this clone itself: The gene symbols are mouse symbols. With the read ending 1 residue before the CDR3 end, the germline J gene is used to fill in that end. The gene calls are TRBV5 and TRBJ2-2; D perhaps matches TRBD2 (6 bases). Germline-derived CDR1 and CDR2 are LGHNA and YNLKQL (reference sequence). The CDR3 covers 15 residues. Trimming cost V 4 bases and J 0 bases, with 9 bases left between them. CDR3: CASSPGLANTGQLYF. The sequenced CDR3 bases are TGTGCCAGCAGCCCGGGACTAGCAAACACCGGGCAGCTCTAC.

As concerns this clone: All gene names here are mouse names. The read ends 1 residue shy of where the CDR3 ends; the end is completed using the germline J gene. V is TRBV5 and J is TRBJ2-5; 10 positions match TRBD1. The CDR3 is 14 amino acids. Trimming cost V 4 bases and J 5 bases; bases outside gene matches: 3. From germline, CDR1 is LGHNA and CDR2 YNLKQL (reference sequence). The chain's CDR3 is CASSPRDRGDTQYF. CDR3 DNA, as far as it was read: TGTGCCAGCAGCCCCCGGGACAGGGGAGACACCCAGTAC.

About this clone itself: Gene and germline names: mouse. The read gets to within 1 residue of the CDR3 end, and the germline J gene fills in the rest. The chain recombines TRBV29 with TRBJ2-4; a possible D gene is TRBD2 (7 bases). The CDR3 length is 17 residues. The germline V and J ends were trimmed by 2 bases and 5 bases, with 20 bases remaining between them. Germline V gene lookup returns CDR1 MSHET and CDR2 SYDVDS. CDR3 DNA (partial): TGTGCTAGCAGTTTAGGACCCGACAACGGGGGGCGAAACACCTTGTAC. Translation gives CASSLGPDNGGRNTLY. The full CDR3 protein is CASSLGPDNGGRNTLYF.

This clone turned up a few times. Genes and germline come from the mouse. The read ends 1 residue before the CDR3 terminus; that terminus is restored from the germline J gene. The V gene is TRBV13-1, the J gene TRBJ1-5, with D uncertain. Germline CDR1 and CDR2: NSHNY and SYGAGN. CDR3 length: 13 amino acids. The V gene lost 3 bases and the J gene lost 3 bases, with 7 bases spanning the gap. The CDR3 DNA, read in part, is TGTGCCAGCAGTGTCAGGAGCAACCAGGCTCCGCTT. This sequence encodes CASSVRSNQAPL. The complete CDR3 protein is CASSVRSNQAPLF.